These 25 T cell receptor beta chains share one sample of origin, sequenced in a study of tumor-infiltrating lymphocytes in primary liver carcinoma. Blood RNA originated from unsorted whole blood, with germline DNA additionally extracted. From 500 ng of total RNA, TCR beta-specific cDNA was reverse-transcribed using a constant-region primer. Nested multiplex PCR, run for three rounds with slightly modified ARM-PCR, yielded TCR beta libraries. The first two PCR rounds used TRBV1-TRBV30 forward primers with a C-beta reverse primer, around 10 cycles each. TCRdb re-analysed the multiplex PCR reads in MiXCR, keeping a single row per CDR3 protein. The profile shows around 210,000 distinct CDR3 sequences, less than 70% of them singletons. Sequenced input: peripheral blood. Every receptor here comes from a woman between 55 and 75 years old with primary liver carcinoma and hepatitis B virus infection.

A note on this clonotype: A much more abundant neighbour one base away suggests this may be a read error. Here the CDR3 omits its conserved ending phenylalanine or tryptophan, so a read error is the likely source. This chain connects TRBV6-2 or TRBV6-3 to TRBJ2-5; tentatively, D is TRBD2 (5 bases). Germline-derived CDR1 and CDR2 are MNHEY and SVGEGT. Trimming took off 10 bases at V and 2 bases at J, with 14 bases between the two ends. The CDR3 has 13 residues. The CDR3 bases are TGTGCCACCCGGGAAGTGGGACAAGAGACCCAGTACTCC. Its translation is CATREVGQETQYS.

Of note for this clonotype: One end of the junction is discordant with germline, which a read error may explain. The V and J genes are TRBV6-5 and TRBJ2-2, with a weak D call TRBD1 (6 bases). The CDR3 sequence is 15 residues long. Germline values: CDR1 MNHEY, CDR2 SVGAGI. Here the CDR3 reads CASNKIQDSTGELFF. The CDR3 DNA follows: TGTGCCAGCAATAAAATTCAGGACAGCACCGGGGAGTTGTTTTTT.

This clonotype was counted at least ten times. The V and J genes are TRBV28 and TRBJ1-2; a weak D match, TRBD1 (5 bases). The CDR3 runs to 12 residues. V was trimmed by 2 bases and J by 8 bases, leaving 9 bases between them. Germline CDR1 MDHEN, CDR2 SYDVKM. The CDR3 sequence: CASSLQGRGYTF. The CDR3 DNA sequence: TGTGCCAGCAGTTTACAGGGACGCGGCTACACCTTC.

Notes on this clonotype: A read error may produce the germline difference seen at one junction end. The chain links TRBV5-6 to TRBJ2-7, with TRBD1 identical over 7 bases. The CDR3 runs 14 residues. Looked up from germline, CDR1 is SGHDT and CDR2 is YYEEEE. CDR3 sequence: CASSFNRGNYEQYF. The DNA of the CDR3 is TGCGCCAGCAGCTTCAACAGGGGAAATTACGAGCAGTACTTC.

This clonotype was found many times. This may be a read error: a much more frequent sequence differs by one nucleotide. The chain has TRBV11-2 and TRBJ2-3; TRBD2 agrees at 8 bases. Germline V CDR1 and CDR2: SGHAT, FQNNGV. The CDR3 sequence is 15 residues long. CDR3 protein: CANSSRGGETDTQYF. DNA of the CDR3: TGTGCCAACAGCTCCCGGGGGGGGGAGACAGATACGCAGTATTTT. Full variable domain (rest looked up from reference TRBV11-2 and TRBJ2-3): EAGVAQSPRYKIIEKRQSVAFWCNPISGHATLYWYQQILGQGPKLLIQFQNNGVVDDSQLPKDRFSAERLKGVDSTLKIQPAKLEDSAVYLCANSSRGGETDTQYFGPGTRLTVL.

Written as DNA, the CDR3 is TGTGCCAGCAGCTCCCGGGCGGCGCGAACCATGGGCAGTGAGCAGTTCTTC. It encodes CASSSRAARTMGSEQFF. The chain has TRBV11-3 and TRBJ2-1, with D unresolved. In germline, CDR1 is SGHNT, CDR2 YENEEA. This CDR3 spans 17 amino acids. Trimming took 4 bases from V and 9 from J, leaving 25 bases between them. The variable domain in full, with the rest retrieved from reference TRBV11-3 and TRBJ2-1, is EAGVVQSPRYKIIEKKQPVAFWCNPISGHNTLYWYLQNLGQGPELLIRYENEEAVDDSQLPKDRFSAERLKGVDSTLKIQPAELGDSAVYLCASSSRAARTMGSEQFFGPGTRLTVL.

Note on this clonotype: An end of the junction does not agree with germline; a read error may underlie this. J is TRBJ1-1 and V is TRBV29-1, with 12 positions matching TRBD1. The germline V gene encodes CDR1 SQVTM and CDR2 ANQGSEA. The CDR3 is 14 residues long. CDR3 coding DNA: TGCAGCGTGGGGACAGGGGGCTGGGGAACTGAAGCTCTCTTT. It translates to CSVGTGGWGTEALF.

This clonotype occurred many times. The chain is built from TRBV5-6 and TRBJ2-7; 8 bases match TRBD1. The junction had 4 bases not matched to a gene; V was cut back by 3 bases and J by 5 bases. CDR1 and CDR2 (germline): SGHDT, YYEEEE. CDR3 length equals 13 residues. The chain's CDR3 is CASSSDRGDEQYF. The DNA of the CDR3 is TGTGCCAGCAGCTCCGACAGGGGCGACGAGCAGTACTTC.

In the case of this clonotype: A single base separates this from a much larger clone, so it may be a read error. The chain employs TRBV5-4 and TRBJ1-1; perhaps TRBD1 as D (6 bases). The CDR3 consists of 16 residues. CDR1 is SGHNT, CDR2 YYREEE, per germline (reference sequence). The CDR3 nucleotides are TGTGCCAGCAGCTTTAATCGGCCGGGTGGGGACACTGAAGTTTTCTTT. Protein sequence: CASSFNRPGGDTEVFF.

This clonotype was found many times. V usage is TRBV29-1 and J usage is TRBJ2-3; D might be TRBD2 (5 bases). This CDR3 region has 12 residues. Germline CDR1 is SQVTM and CDR2 is ANQGSEA. Trimming took 6 bases from V and 1 from J, leaving 8 bases between them. DNA for the CDR3: TGCAGCGTGCAAGCGGGCACAGATACGCAGTATTTT. Protein: CSVQAGTDTQYF.

The chain combines TRBV12-3 or TRBV12-4 with TRBJ2-4, with 12 bases fitting TRBD2. V was pared by 5 bases and J by 0 bases, with 11 bases of the junction left unmatched. This CDR3 region has 19 residues. The CDR3 nucleotides read TGTGCCAGCAGTGGGGGACTAGCGGGTGAAACGCTAGCCAAAAACATTCAGTACTTC. It codes for CASSGGLAGETLAKNIQYF.

Regarding this clonotype: A junction end diverges from the germline sequence, so it may reflect a read error. The chain has TRBV29-1 and TRBJ2-1; 13 bases are a match to TRBD2. The V gene's germline CDR1 is SQVTM and CDR2 ANQGSEA. This CDR3 comprises 14 residues. CDR3: CSVARTSGSGEQFF. Here the CDR3 DNA reads TGCAGCGTTGCGCGGACTAGCGGGAGCGGTGAGCAATTCTTC.

Note on this clonotype: This could be a read error, since a much larger clone is one nucleotide away. The rearrangement joins TRBV10-3 to TRBJ2-5; D unresolved. Per germline, CDR1 ENHRY and CDR2 SYGVKD. The CDR3 runs 13 residues. The CDR3 spells CAISQSDQETQYF. The DNA for the CDR3 is TGTGCCATCAGTCAGTCTGACCAAGAGACCCAGTACTTC.

This clonotype has just a few counts. This chain links TRBV6-1 with TRBJ2-1; 7 nucleotides match TRBD2. CDR3 length: 15 amino acids. Trimming at V came to 1 base and at J to 4 bases, leaving 4 bases not matched to a gene. The V gene's germline CDR1 is MNHNS and CDR2 SASEGT. CDR3 sequence: CASSEDGGGYNEQFF. As DNA, the CDR3 is TGTGCCAGCAGTGAAGATGGGGGGGGGTACAATGAGCAGTTCTTC.

The genes are TRBV30 and TRBJ2-7; D is tentatively TRBD1 or TRBD2 (5 bases each). The length of the CDR3 is 17 residues. Trimming pared 2 bases from V and 0 bases from J, leaving 20 bases between. Germline values: CDR1 GTSNPN, CDR2 SVGIG (reference sequence). The CDR3 loop is CAWSRRVGEMGSYEQYF. The CDR3 DNA is TGTGCCTGGAGTAGACGTGTGGGGGAAATGGGCTCCTACGAGCAGTACTTC.

Concerning this clonotype: Germline and junction disagree at one end, which may indicate a read error. The V and J genes are TRBV6-4 and TRBJ2-3, with D possibly matching TRBD2 (6 bases). The CDR3 totals 15 residues. Germline V CDR1 and CDR2: MRHNA, SNTAGT. The CDR3 DNA is TGTGCCGGCAGTGACTCGGGCGGGATTTCAGATATGCAGTATTTT. It encodes CAGSDSGGISDMQYF.

Turning to this clonotype: This CDR3 is missing its conserved last phenylalanine or tryptophan, likely due to a read error. The chain uses TRBV11-2 and TRBJ2-5; D perhaps matches TRBD1 (7 bases). This CDR3 is built from 14 residues. CDR1 and CDR2 (germline): SGHAT, FQNNGV. In DNA form, the CDR3 reads TGTGCCAGTAGCTTAGCGGAGGGGGCAGAGACCCAGTACTTA. Its translation: CASSLAEGAETQYL.

Comment on this clonotype: With a much larger clone just one base away, this may be a read error. The chain carries TRBV12-3 or TRBV12-4 and TRBJ2-1, with 11 bases lining up with TRBD2. This CDR3 comprises 15 residues. Germline trimming cut 7 bases from V and 2 bases from J; bases unmatched to any gene: 4. CDR3 nucleotide sequence: TGTGCCAGCAAGCAGGGACTAGCGGCCTACAATGAGCAGTTCTTC. Amino acids: CASKQGLAAYNEQFF.

Details on this clonotype: The CDR3 ends on some other residue instead of the conserved phenylalanine or tryptophan, so this is likely a read error. The rearrangement joins TRBV11-2 to TRBJ2-5, with 12 bases aligning to TRBD2. The CDR3 is made up of 16 amino acids. Per the germline V gene, CDR1 is SGHAT and CDR2 is FQNNGV. The CDR3 sequence is CASSPLAGGWQEIQYY. The CDR3 DNA is TGTGCCAGCAGCCCCCTAGCGGGAGGGTGGCAAGAGATCCAGTACTAC.

Points on this clonotype: A much larger clone is a single base away; this may be a read error. The CDR3 ends on some other residue instead of the conserved phenylalanine or tryptophan, so this is likely a read error. J is TRBJ2-3 and V is TRBV12-3 or TRBV12-4; D ambiguous. V lost 6 bases and J 5 bases, leaving 6 bases between the germline ends. The CDR3 extends over 11 amino acids. CDR3 nucleotides: TGTGCCAGCAGACTCGAAGATACGCAGTATCTT. This sequence encodes CASRLEDTQYL.

In the case of this clonotype: At one end the junction does not follow the germline gene, possibly because of a read error. The chain couples TRBV11-2 to TRBJ2-1, with D unresolved. CDR1 is SGHAT, CDR2 FQNNGV, per germline. This CDR3 has 16 residues. The CDR3 nucleotides are TGTACCAGCAGCCTAGTGGCGGCTGGAACCCACAATGAGCAGTTCTTC. This translates into CTSSLVAAGTHNEQFF.

Concerning this clonotype itself: Germline and junction disagree at one end, which may indicate a read error. The chain employs TRBV11-2 and TRBJ2-7, with D unresolved. Germline V gene sequence: CDR1 SGHAT, CDR2 FQNNGV. CDR3 size: 12 residues. Here the CDR3 reads CASSTSSYEQYF. The CDR3 DNA is TGTGCCAGCAGCACGAGCTCCTACGAGCAGTATTTC.

This clonotype was counted between two and nine times. At one end the junction does not follow the germline gene, possibly because of a read error. The CDR3 DNA reads as TGTGCCGCCACTCCCCCTCTCTACAATGGGCAGTTCTTC. It specifies CAATPPLYNGQFF. The V gene is TRBV28, the J gene TRBJ2-1, with no clear D. This CDR3 spans 13 amino acids. CDR1 is MDHEN, CDR2 SYDVKM, per germline.

Notes on this clonotype: A much larger clone lies a single base off, so this may be a read error. The chain is built from TRBV7-8 and TRBJ1-1; perhaps TRBD1 as D (6 bases). The germline V and J ends were trimmed by 2 bases and 5 bases, with 21 bases remaining between them. Germline CDR1 is SGHVS and CDR2 is FQNEAQ. The CDR3 extends over 17 amino acids. In nucleotides, the CDR3 is TGTGCCAGCAGCTTAACCGGGGGCAAGGGTTTAAGGACTGAAGCTTTCTTT. This gives the protein CASSLTGGKGLRTEAFF.

Notes on this clonotype: A clone one base away is much larger, so this may be a read error. This chain connects TRBV6-6 to TRBJ2-2, with TRBD2 matching over 7 bases. The J segment lost 4 bases and the V segment lost 2 bases, leaving 4 bases of the junction unmatched. From germline, CDR1 is MNHNY and CDR2 SVGAGI (reference sequence). This CDR3 has 15 residues. DNA of the CDR3: TGTGCCAGCAGTTACACTAGCGAGGGCACCGGGGAGCTGTTTTTT. Translating gives CASSYTSEGTGELFF.